This entry features one TCR beta chain sequence. Compared with germline, one end of the junction differs, possibly owing to a read error. This entry belongs to a study of tumor-infiltrating lymphocytes in primary liver carcinoma. Unsorted whole blood supplied the RNA, and germline DNA was extracted too. From 450 to 600 ng total RNA, TCR beta cDNA was generated with a primer in the constant region. The TCR beta library was amplified through three nested multiplex PCR rounds in a modified ARM-PCR procedure. The study ran its first two PCR rounds for roughly 10 cycles each, using TRBV1-TRBV30 forward primers and a C-beta reverse primer. TCRdb redid the calling of the multiplex PCR reads with MiXCR, one entry per CDR3 protein. Of roughly 330,000 distinct CDR3 sequences in the sample, less than 65% were seen once. This CDR3 is 10 amino acids long. CDR1 and CDR2 (germline): MNHNS, SASEGT.

The TCR originated in a man in his forties with primary liver carcinoma and hepatitis B virus infection. Sequenced sample: peripheral blood. The chain joins TRBV6-1 to TRBJ2-7; D is unresolved. The CDR3 DNA sequence: TGTGCCAGAAGTGAATTTTGGCAGTACTTC. This translates into CARSEFWQYF.